These T cell receptor beta chains were read from a single sample in a study of cytomegalovirus exposure and HLA in healthy donors. Profiled with immunoSEQ multiplex PCR; TCRdb holds only in-frame clones, not every one. The data hold fewer than 95,000 clones, with around 84% observed a single time. The sequencing sample was made of PBMCs. The receptors were gathered from a middle-aged man in good health and CMV-seropositive. Each CDR3 is given with its conserved first and last residue. D genes are given only for firm matches. The size field is filled for only some rows; it gives once, few, many or a size class.

v_call	clone_size	d_call	j_call	cdr3_aa	cdr3_nt
TRBV6-1	once	TRBD1	TRBJ2-2	CASHRGQNTGELFF	TGTGCCAGCCACAGGGGGCAAAACACCGGGGAGCTGTTTTTT
TRBV11-2	NA	TRBD1	TRBJ2-6	CASSKGQGATRGAANVLTF	TGTGCCAGCAGCAAAGGACAGGGGGCTACCCGGGGGGCGGCCAACGTCCTGACTTTC
TRBV7-8	NA	NA	TRBJ1-5	CASSLGVSKPQHF	TGTGCCAGCAGCTTAGGAGTTTCCAAGCCCCAGCATTTT
TRBV6-5	NA	TRBD1	TRBJ1-2	CASSYSPPRTGGAYTF	TGTGCCAGCAGTTACTCACCCCCGAGGACAGGGGGCGCCTACACCTTC
TRBV2	NA	NA	TRBJ2-3	CASSEEAVNTDTQYF	TGTGCCAGCAGTGAAGAAGCGGTAAACACAGATACGCAGTATTTT
TRBV19	few	TRBD1	TRBJ1-6	CASSTRRQGQGSPLHF	TGTGCCAGTAGCACAAGAAGACAGGGGCAGGGTTCACCCCTCCACTTT
TRBV7-9	NA	TRBD1	TRBJ2-1	CASSRQGAVDEQFF	TGTGCCAGCAGTCGACAGGGGGCAGTTGATGAGCAGTTCTTC
TRBV5-1	NA	NA	TRBJ2-5	CASSLTAIGSETQYF	TGCGCCAGCAGCTTGACAGCAATCGGTTCGGAGACCCAGTACTTC
TRBV4-1	NA	TRBD1	TRBJ2-7	CASSQERAGGNFRYEQYF	TGCGCCAGCAGCCAAGAAAGAGCAGGGGGCAATTTTCGTTACGAGCAGTACTTC
TRBV18	NA	TRBD1	TRBJ1-4	CASSPGQGTEKLFF	TGTGCCAGCTCACCGGGACAGGGAACTGAAAAACTGTTTTTT
TRBV2	NA	TRBD1	TRBJ1-2	CASSDSGTGLNNYGYTF	TGTGCCAGCAGTGACTCGGGGACAGGGTTAAATAACTATGGCTACACCTTC
TRBV29-1	NA	NA	TRBJ1-4	CSVEEGDNEKLFF	TGCAGCGTTGAGGAGGGTGATAATGAAAAACTGTTTTTT
TRBV6-4	NA	NA	TRBJ2-1	CASSTDGAEQFF	TGTGCCAGCAGTACGGATGGGGCTGAGCAGTTCTTC
TRBV11-1	NA	TRBD1	TRBJ1-1	CASSPRQGAGTEAFF	TGTGCCAGCAGCCCCCGACAGGGGGCGGGCACTGAAGCTTTCTTT
TRBV19	NA	NA	TRBJ1-2	CASSIDLAGEGYTF	TGTGCCAGTAGTATAGATCTGGCGGGGGAAGGCTACACCTTC
TRBV6-1	NA	NA	TRBJ1-5	CASSEGRGQRGLGGNQPQHF	TGTGCCAGCAGTGAAGGAAGGGGACAAAGGGGGTTGGGAGGCAATCAGCCCCAGCATTTT
TRBV20-1	once	NA	TRBJ2-7	CSANLQYEQYF	TGCAGTGCGAATCTACAGTACGAGCAGTACTTC
TRBV18	NA	TRBD1	TRBJ2-5	CASSPSTGGETQYF	TGTGCCAGCTCACCATCGACAGGGGGAGAGACCCAGTACTTC
TRBV19	NA	TRBD1	TRBJ1-2	CASKTTGDYGYTF	TGTGCCAGTAAGACGACAGGGGACTATGGCTACACCTTC
TRBV12-5	NA	NA	TRBJ2-7	CASGAGSVAYEQYF	TGTGCTAGTGGAGCCGGGTCCGTCGCCTACGAGCAGTACTTC
TRBV21-1	NA	NA	TRBJ1-6	CASSKAPTGENSPLHF	TGTGCCAGCAGCAAAGCCCCGACAGGCGAGAATTCACCCCTCCACTTT
TRBV7-9	NA	NA	TRBJ2-7	CASSLYQEGASYEQYF	TGTGCCAGCAGCTTATACCAGGAGGGGGCATCCTACGAGCAGTACTTC
TRBV6-6	NA	NA	TRBJ1-3	CASINSGNTIYF	TGTGCCAGCATCAACTCTGGAAACACCATATATTTT
TRBV18	NA	NA	TRBJ2-3	CASSPPSRDADTQYF	TGTGCCAGCTCACCTCCTTCGCGGGACGCAGATACGCAGTATTTT